This TCR beta chain was identified in a study of CD8+ T cells in alopecia areata. Study background: Tofacitinib ran for 6 to 18 months before 6 months off drug. General study findings and limits: In scalp and blood during tofacitinib, many expanded lesional clones persisted. Scalp clonality, along with expanded CD8+ clones among the top 100, was significantly decreased by tofacitinib. Affected lesional scalp, above all in alopecia totalis/universalis, was more clonal than normal scalp.

This CDR3 has 14 residues. The V and J ends lost 4 bases and 7 bases respectively, with 13 bases between them. The germline gives CDR1 KGHSY, CDR2 FQNENV. Noted treatment: oral pan-JAK inhibitor, 5-10 mg twice daily. This clone showed up just a few times. No antigen is known for it. RNA was isolated and reverse transcribed to cDNA, the sequencing template. The repertoire was sequenced with immunoSEQ multiplex PCR; TCRdb's copy has only in-frame clones and lacks some. Of about 190,000 clones in the sample, about three fifths were seen once. The sample consisted of CD4+ T cells sorted from blood, taken at week 4, from a patient treated with tofacitinib. V usage is TRBV16 and J usage is TRBJ2-2, with TRBD1 as a possible D gene (6 bases). The sequence came from a human donor with alopecia areata. CDR3 residues: CASSPTGIGGELFF. CDR3 nucleotides: TGTGCCAGCAGCCCAACAGGGATCGGCGGGGAGCTGTTTTTT.